These 21 T cell receptor beta chains share one sample of origin, sequenced in a study of shared clonotypes between healthy human individuals. The method was immunoSEQ multiplex PCR; TCRdb's version includes in-frame clones alone and lacks a portion of them. The sample shows under 120,000 clones, 67% of them seen only once. Sequences were obtained from memory CD8+ T cells sorted from blood. This sample's subset: CD45RO+ cells pooled with CCR7-negative TemRA cells. Receptor source: a woman in her twenties or thirties in good health.

V usage is TRBV5-6 and J usage is TRBJ1-4; the D gene is possibly TRBD1 (5 bases). The CDR3 is 15 residues long. Germline-derived CDR1 and CDR2 are SGHDT and YYEEEE. Trimming shortened V by 2 bases and J by 6 bases, and 14 bases separated the two germline ends. The CDR3 region has the DNA TGTGCCAGCAGCTTTAGAACAGGCGTTCATGAAAAACTGTTTTTT. Its translation is CASSFRTGVHEKLFF.

The J gene is TRBJ2-5, the V gene TRBV20-1; the D is unclear. V was pared by 6 bases and J by 4 bases, with 3 bases between. Germline V gives CDR1 DFQATT, CDR2 SNEGSKA (reference sequence). This CDR3 has 9 amino acids. The CDR3 DNA reads TGCAGTGCGGGAGAGACCCAGTACTTC. This translates into CSAGETQYF.

The sample holds one count of this clone. The chain has TRBV25-1 and TRBJ1-2; the match to TRBD1 covers 11 bases. The CDR3 is 14 amino acids. After removal of 4 bases from V and 3 bases from J, the junction contained 1 base not matched to a gene. Per germline, CDR1 MGHDK and CDR2 SYGVNS. CDR3 in DNA: TGTGCCAGCAGTGGGGACAGGGGGGACTATGGCTACACCTTC. Protein product: CASSGDRGDYGYTF.

This clone appeared a single time. The CDR3 is CASSLLGPPTDTQYF. CDR3 coding DNA: TGCGCCAGCAGCTTGTTAGGGCCCCCCACAGATACGCAGTATTTT. The chain links TRBV5-1 to TRBJ2-3; D unresolved. This CDR3 is 15 amino acids long. The V end lost 1 base, the J end lost 2 bases, and 11 bases lay between the germline ends. Germline loops: CDR1 SGHRS, CDR2 YFSETQ.

This chain links TRBV11-1 with TRBJ2-1; D unresolved. Trimming took 5 bases from V and 8 from J, leaving 16 bases between them. The germline V gene has CDR1 SGHAT and CDR2 FQDESV (reference sequence). The CDR3 runs to 14 residues. As DNA, the CDR3 is TGTGCCAGCAGCCCAGGTTGGGGTGGGGATGAGCAGTTCTTC. Translation: CASSPGWGGDEQFF.

V usage is TRBV14 and J usage is TRBJ2-6, with D perhaps TRBD1 (5 bases). V lost 4 bases, J lost 0 bases, and 10 bases lay in between. The length of the CDR3 is 16 residues. From germline, CDR1 is SGHDN and CDR2 FVKESK. The CDR3: CASSPLQDSGANVLTF. CDR3 nucleotides: TGTGCCAGCAGCCCCCTACAGGACTCTGGGGCCAACGTCCTGACTTTC.

This clone was seen only once. V is TRBV7-2 and J is TRBJ2-2, with a possible D match to TRBD1 (6 bases). Trimming removed 5 bases from V and 4 bases from J, with 11 bases in between. Germline V CDR1 and CDR2: SGHTA, FQGNSA. The CDR3 is 14 residues long. The CDR3 nucleotides are TGTGCCAGCAGCCATTTACAGGGCACCGGGGAGCTGTTTTTT. Its protein is CASSHLQGTGELFF.

This chain joins TRBV6-5 and TRBJ2-7, with 7 bases lining up with TRBD1. Trimming removed 6 bases from V and 6 bases from J; junction bases left unmatched: 11. This CDR3 spans 14 amino acids. The germline V gene has CDR1 MNHEY and CDR2 SVGAGI. DNA for the CDR3: TGTGCCAGCAGCCTATATCCGACAGGGCTCGAGCAGTACTTC. Its translation is CASSLYPTGLEQYF.

The V and J genes are TRBV7-6 and TRBJ2-1; TRBD2 matches 8 bases. V was pared by 5 bases and J by 4 bases, with 7 bases of the junction left unmatched. The CDR3 consists of 15 residues. The germline CDR1 and CDR2 sequences are SGHVS and FNYEAQ. The CDR3 loop reads CASSHLAGRYNEQFF. DNA of the CDR3: TGTGCCAGCAGCCACTTAGCGGGAAGGTACAATGAGCAGTTCTTC.

Only a few counts were recorded for this clone. This chain connects TRBV7-2 to TRBJ2-3; D unclear. The length of the CDR3 is 13 residues. Trimming took 2 bases from V and 2 from J, leaving 5 bases between them. Germline CDR1 and CDR2: SGHTA and FQGNSA. As DNA, the CDR3 is TGTGCCAGCAGCTTATCAGACACAGATACGCAGTATTTT. Protein sequence: CASSLSDTDTQYF.

This chain joins TRBV2 and TRBJ1-2, with 10 bases matching TRBD1. Germline values: CDR1 SNHLY, CDR2 FYNNEI. J gave up 6 bases and V 7 bases, and 5 bases lay outside the gene matches. The CDR3 sequence is 13 residues long. This CDR3 is CASNDRGLNGYTF. The CDR3 nucleotides read TGTGCCAGCAATGACAGGGGGCTGAATGGCTACACCTTC.

This clone was recorded a few times. CDR3 nucleotides: TGTGCCATCAGTGATAGCGGGATCTTTAATCAGCCCCAGCATTTT. Translation gives CAISDSGIFNQPQHF. The chain carries TRBV10-3 and TRBJ1-5, with no clear D. This CDR3 comprises 15 residues. Looked up from germline, CDR1 is ENHRY and CDR2 is SYGVKD. V dropped 3 bases and J dropped 4 bases, with 13 bases sitting between them.

J is TRBJ1-4 and V is TRBV27; the D gene is possibly TRBD1 (5 bases). Trimming took off 8 bases at V and 3 bases at J, with 10 bases between the two ends. The CDR3 is 13 residues long. The germline V gene has CDR1 MNHEY and CDR2 SMNVEV (reference sequence). The CDR3 here is CASRGIANEKLFF. The CDR3 DNA sequence: TGTGCCAGCCGGGGGATAGCTAATGAAAAACTGTTTTTT.

This rearrangement joins TRBV28 to TRBJ2-7; D might be TRBD2 (6 bases). V was clipped by 2 bases and J by 8 bases, with 25 bases between them. This CDR3 region has 17 residues. CDR1 and CDR2 from the germline V gene are MDHEN and SYDVKM. The CDR3 DNA follows: TGTGCCAGCAGTTTAGGGGGGAGGAAGAGTAACCTCGAAAAGCAGTACTTC. This encodes CASSLGGRKSNLEKQYF.

On this clone: Since a far larger clone is one base different, this is likely a read error. The chain links TRBV6-1 to TRBJ2-7, with D tentatively TRBD2 (6 bases). CDR1 and CDR2 (germline): MNHNS, SASEGT. V was shortened by 3 bases and J by 6 bases, with 18 bases between the two germline ends. The CDR3 covers 15 residues. CDR3 residues: CASSDWTNGRPEQYF. The CDR3 region has the DNA TGTGCCAGCAGTGATTGGACTAACGGGAGACCCGAGCAGTACTTC.

Worth noting for this clone: Other nucleotide sequences from this sample produce the same CDR3. The V and J genes are TRBV7-9 and TRBJ2-1; D gene unclear. V was cut by 9 bases and J by 1 base, with 10 bases left in between. Germline lookup yields CDR1 SEHNR and CDR2 FQNEAQ (reference sequence). This CDR3 spans 13 amino acids. Here the CDR3 reads CASRSDSYNEQFF. DNA of the CDR3: TGTGCCAGTCGTTCGGATTCCTACAATGAGCAGTTCTTC.

This clone appeared once. The genes are TRBV28 and TRBJ2-7; TRBD2 matches 8 bases. The CDR3 covers 14 residues. CDR1 is MDHEN, CDR2 SYDVKM, per germline. Germline trimming cut 2 bases from V and 3 bases from J; bases unmatched to any gene: 3. The CDR3 is CASSLTSGYYEQYF. CDR3 DNA: TGTGCCAGCAGTTTAACTAGCGGATACTACGAGCAGTACTTC.

This rearrangement joins TRBV29-1 to TRBJ2-5; TRBD2 agrees at 13 bases. With V trimmed by 2 bases and J by 4 bases, 10 bases remained unmatched. This CDR3 is 17 amino acids long. CDR1 SQVTM and CDR2 ANQGSEA come from the germline V gene. The CDR3 DNA reads as TGCAGCGTTGAAAGGGTGACTAGCGGGAGGAAGGGAGAGACCCAGTACTTC. Protein: CSVERVTSGRKGETQYF.

The rearrangement links TRBV7-2 to TRBJ1-2; TRBD1 might be the D (6 bases). Germline assignment: CDR1 SGHTA and CDR2 FQGNSA. The CDR3 consists of 15 residues. Trimming took 4 bases from V and 8 from J, leaving 20 bases between them. CDR3 bases: TGTGCCAGCAGCTCGCCCGGGGGGGCCTTTAGGGGCTACACCTTC. Amino acids: CASSSPGGAFRGYTF.

Regarding this clone: Other DNA sequences in this sample translate to the same CDR3. The chain has TRBV14 and TRBJ2-1; 10 nucleotides align to TRBD2. The CDR3 runs to 16 residues. Germline CDR1 reads SGHDN; CDR2 reads FVKESK. V was clipped by 0 bases and J by 8 bases; unmatched bases: 7. The CDR3 here is CASSQDPSGSGDEQFF. The CDR3 nucleotides are TGTGCCAGCAGCCAAGATCCTAGCGGGAGCGGCGATGAGCAGTTCTTC.

The rearrangement links TRBV9 to TRBJ2-2; D may be TRBD2 (6 bases). The germline CDR1 and CDR2 sequences are SGDLS and YYNGEE. V was pared by 5 bases and J by 2 bases, with 16 bases between. CDR3 length: 16 amino acids. CDR3 amino acids: CASRREGLINTGELFF. CDR3 DNA sequence: TGTGCCAGCAGGCGGGAAGGGTTGATCAACACCGGGGAGCTGTTTTTT.